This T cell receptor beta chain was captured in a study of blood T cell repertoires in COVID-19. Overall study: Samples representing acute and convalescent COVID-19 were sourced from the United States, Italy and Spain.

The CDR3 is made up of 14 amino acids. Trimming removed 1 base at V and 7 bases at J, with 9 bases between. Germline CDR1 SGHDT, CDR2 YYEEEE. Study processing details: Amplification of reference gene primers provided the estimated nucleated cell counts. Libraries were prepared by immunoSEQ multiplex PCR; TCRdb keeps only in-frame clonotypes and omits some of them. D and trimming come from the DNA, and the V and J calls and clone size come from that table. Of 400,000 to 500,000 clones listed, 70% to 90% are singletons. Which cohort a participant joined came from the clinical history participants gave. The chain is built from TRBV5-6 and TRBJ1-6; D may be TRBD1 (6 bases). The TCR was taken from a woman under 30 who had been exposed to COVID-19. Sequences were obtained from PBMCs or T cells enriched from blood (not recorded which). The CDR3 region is CASSLYRENSPLHF. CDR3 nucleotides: TGTGCCAGCAGCTTGTACAGGGAAAATTCACCCCTCCACTTT.